Shown below are 21 T cell receptor beta chains from a single sample sequenced in a study of PD-1 blockade in classical Hodgkin lymphoma. All patients relapsed after autologous stem cell transplantation, and brentuximab vedotin exposure varied. Assay used: immunoSEQ multiplex PCR; TCRdb lists only in-frame clones, some missing. This sample carries tens of thousands of clones, approximately 94% of them seen once, and the ten largest clones take approximately 8.2%. Sequenced material: peripheral blood mononuclear cells (PBMCs), taken at baseline. The receptors shown here come from a human donor with classical Hodgkin lymphoma.

This chain connects TRBV28 to TRBJ2-5; unclear D gene. The ends were cut back, 8 bases at V and 5 bases at J, with 12 bases in the middle. Germline V lookup: CDR1 MDHEN, CDR2 SYDVKM. This CDR3 has 12 residues. CDR3 region: CASDSSGETQYF. CDR3 DNA sequence: TGTGCCAGCGACTCTTCCGGGGAGACCCAGTACTTC.

This clone was detected once. The chain recombines TRBV27 with TRBJ2-5; D is possibly TRBD2 (7 bases). This CDR3 is 13 amino acids long. V dropped 7 bases and J dropped 5 bases, with 14 bases sitting between them. Per the germline V gene, CDR1 is MNHEY and CDR2 is SMNVEV (reference sequence). CDR3 bases: TGTGCCAGCAAAAAGGGGGGGAAGGAGACCCAGTACTTC. Its protein product is CASKKGGKETQYF.

Only a few counts were recorded for this clone. The V gene is TRBV30, the J gene TRBJ1-1, with D unclear. Germline CDR1 GTSNPN, CDR2 SVGIG (reference sequence). The V end was cut by 0 bases, the J end by 4 bases, with 9 bases between. This CDR3 contains 13 residues. CDR3 bases: TGTGCCTGGAGTGTACAAGAACTCACTGAAGCTTTCTTT. Amino acid sequence: CAWSVQELTEAFF.

The CDR3 DNA is TGTGCCAGCAGCCCGGAGGGATACAATGAGCAGTTCTTC. Translation: CASSPEGYNEQFF. This sequence joins TRBV5-5 and TRBJ2-1, with D possibly being TRBD2 (6 bases). Germline CDR1 and CDR2: SGHKS and YYEKEE (reference sequence). The CDR3 is 13 residues long. With 4 bases removed from V and 4 bases from J, the gap between germline ends came to 9 bases. Complete variable domain (other parts from reference TRBV5-5 and TRBJ2-1): DAGVTQSPTHLIKTRGQQVTLRCSPISGHKSVSWYQQVLGQGPQFIFQYYEKEERGRGNFPDRFSARQFPNYSSELNVNALLLGDSALYLCASSPEGYNEQFFGPGTRLTVL.

This clone was seen just once. The chain combines TRBV5-8 with TRBJ2-5; TRBD1 might be the D (7 bases). CDR1 SGHTS and CDR2 YDEGEE come from the germline V gene. V lost 0 bases and J lost 3, with 9 bases in between. The CDR3 consists of 14 residues. The CDR3 nucleotides are TGTGCCAGCAGCTTGGCAGGGGGGAAAGAGACCCAGTACTTC. Protein: CASSLAGGKETQYF.

The J gene is TRBJ2-2, the V gene TRBV11-1; D is possibly TRBD1 (5 bases). This CDR3 region has 16 residues. Trimming removed 6 bases from V and 4 bases from J, with 18 bases in between. The germline CDR1 and CDR2 sequences are SGHAT and FQDESV (reference sequence). The CDR3 loop is CASRHPGAGRTGELFF. The DNA of the CDR3 is TGTGCCAGCAGGCATCCTGGGGCAGGACGCACCGGGGAGCTGTTTTTT.

For the CDR3, the DNA is TGTGCCAGCAGCCCGAAGGTTGTACTAGCGGGACTTCAGGATACGCAGTATTTT. This translates into CASSPKVVLAGLQDTQYF. The gene calls are TRBV4-2 and TRBJ2-3, with TRBD2 identical over 10 bases. V lost 4 bases and J lost 6; bases outside the gene matches: 16. The CDR3 length is 18 residues. Looked up from germline, CDR1 is LGHNA and CDR2 is YNFKEQ.

The chain is built from TRBV9 and TRBJ2-5, with 7 bases matching TRBD1. Germline loops: CDR1 SGDLS, CDR2 YYNGEE. With 3 bases clipped from V and 2 bases from J, the junction kept 1 base outside the gene matches. The CDR3 runs 13 residues. This chain's CDR3 is CASSARGQETQYF. The CDR3, as DNA: TGTGCCAGCAGCGCCAGGGGGCAAGAGACCCAGTACTTC.

The V and J genes are TRBV7-6 and TRBJ2-5; TRBD2 matches at 11 bases. J gave up 1 base and V 2 bases, and 3 bases lay outside the gene matches. The CDR3 has 16 amino acids. Germline lookup yields CDR1 SGHVS and CDR2 FNYEAQ. The CDR3 nucleotides read TGTGCCAGCAGCTTAAGACTAGCGGGGCGCCAAGAGACCCAGTACTTC. As protein: CASSLRLAGRQETQYF.

The genes are TRBV4-1 and TRBJ2-3, with 9 bases that match TRBD2. Germline CDR1 reads MGHRA; CDR2 reads YSYEKL. The junction had 9 bases not matched to a gene; V was cut back by 3 bases and J by 2 bases. The CDR3 is 17 residues long. The CDR3 loop reads CASSQTAAGGTTDTQYF. CDR3 DNA: TGCGCCAGCAGCCAGACGGCAGCGGGGGGTACCACAGATACGCAGTATTTT.

The J gene is TRBJ1-2, the V gene TRBV6-5, with D possibly matching TRBD1 (5 bases). Germline V gene data show CDR1 as MNHEY and CDR2 as SVGAGI. Deletions cut 0 bases from V and 8 bases from J, with 19 bases between. The CDR3 has 16 residues. DNA of the CDR3: TGTGCCAGCAGTTACTCCCCGAAGGACAAGGGAGGAGGCTACACCTTC. Residues: CASSYSPKDKGGGYTF.

V gene TRBV7-9 combines with J gene TRBJ2-5; D might be TRBD1 (6 bases). Germline V gene sequence: CDR1 SEHNR, CDR2 FQNEAQ (reference sequence). The CDR3 consists of 15 residues. Trimming shortened V by 5 bases and J by 0 bases, and 13 bases separated the two germline ends. The CDR3 is CASSPDSLYQETQYF. In DNA, the CDR3 is TGTGCCAGCAGCCCGGACAGTTTATACCAAGAGACCCAGTACTTC.

The CDR3 region has the DNA TGCAGCGTTGACAGCCACTACCCTGGCTACACCTTC. Translating gives CSVDSHYPGYTF. The J gene is TRBJ1-2, the V gene TRBV29-1; the D is unclear. The CDR3 spans 12 residues. Trimming removed 3 bases at V and 7 bases at J, with 12 bases between. Germline CDR1 is SQVTM and CDR2 is ANQGSEA.

The rearrangement joins TRBV11-2 to TRBJ2-7; TRBD2 is a possible D gene (5 bases). Germline CDR1 SGHAT, CDR2 FQNNGV. V was clipped by 3 bases and J by 2 bases, with 14 bases between them. The CDR3 is made up of 15 amino acids. CDR3 bases: TGTGCCAGCAGCTTTGGCTATCCGGGGACCTACGAGCAGTACTTC. Translation gives CASSFGYPGTYEQYF.

The genes are TRBV5-1 and TRBJ2-2; no firm D call. The CDR3 covers 14 residues. V was pared by 0 bases and J by 5 bases, with 8 bases between. The V gene's germline CDR1 is SGHRS and CDR2 YFSETQ. The DNA of the CDR3 is TGCGCCAGCAGCTTGGGGGGTTCTACCGGGGAGCTGTTTTTT. As protein: CASSLGGSTGELFF.

The chain recombines TRBV10-3 with TRBJ2-5; 7 bases line up with TRBD1. There are 14 residues in the CDR3. The J segment lost 5 bases and the V segment lost 4 bases, leaving 7 bases of the junction unmatched. Germline V gene data show CDR1 as ENHRY and CDR2 as SYGVKD. The CDR3 nucleotides read TGTGCCATCAGTGGGGAGAGGGGGCAGGAGACCCAGTACTTC. As protein: CAISGERGQETQYF.

The chain is built from TRBV9 and TRBJ1-2; perhaps TRBD1 as D (5 bases). The ends were cut back, 0 bases at V and 13 bases at J, with 13 bases in the middle. CDR3 size: 12 residues. The germline V gene has CDR1 SGDLS and CDR2 YYNGEE. The CDR3 DNA follows: TGTGCCAGCAGCGTAGAAACAGGCCATCTCACCTTC. This gives the protein CASSVETGHLTF.

The chain joins TRBV27 to TRBJ2-7, with TRBD1 matching 8 bases. J gave up 1 base and V 5 bases, and 7 bases lay outside the gene matches. The CDR3 has 15 amino acids. CDR1 is MNHEY, CDR2 SMNVEV, per germline (reference sequence). CDR3 DNA sequence: TGTGCCAGCAGTCCCGGACAGGGTTTTTCCTACGAGCAGTACTTC. It yields the protein CASSPGQGFSYEQYF.

The genes are TRBV6-1 and TRBJ2-1; D is ambiguous. V lost 7 bases, J lost 4 bases, and 5 bases lay in between. The germline gives CDR1 MNHNS, CDR2 SASEGT. This CDR3 region has 11 residues. Here the CDR3 reads CASIEYNEQFF. For the CDR3, the DNA is TGTGCCAGCATTGAGTACAATGAGCAGTTCTTC.

This sequence joins TRBV27 and TRBJ1-1; D is uncertain. Germline V CDR1 and CDR2: MNHEY, SMNVEV (reference sequence). V lost 5 bases and J 1 base, leaving 8 bases between the germline ends. There are 13 residues in the CDR3. The CDR3 DNA reads TGTGCCAGCAGTACGATTAAGAACACTGAAGCTTTCTTT. It specifies CASSTIKNTEAFF.

The V gene is TRBV27, the J gene TRBJ2-7; no reliable D call. CDR1 is MNHEY, CDR2 SMNVEV, per germline (reference sequence). This CDR3 has 14 residues. Trimming stripped 2 bases from V and 3 bases from J, with 11 bases between. The CDR3 loop reads CASSLHAVGYEQYF. The CDR3 DNA sequence: TGTGCCAGCAGTTTACACGCAGTTGGCTACGAGCAGTACTTC.